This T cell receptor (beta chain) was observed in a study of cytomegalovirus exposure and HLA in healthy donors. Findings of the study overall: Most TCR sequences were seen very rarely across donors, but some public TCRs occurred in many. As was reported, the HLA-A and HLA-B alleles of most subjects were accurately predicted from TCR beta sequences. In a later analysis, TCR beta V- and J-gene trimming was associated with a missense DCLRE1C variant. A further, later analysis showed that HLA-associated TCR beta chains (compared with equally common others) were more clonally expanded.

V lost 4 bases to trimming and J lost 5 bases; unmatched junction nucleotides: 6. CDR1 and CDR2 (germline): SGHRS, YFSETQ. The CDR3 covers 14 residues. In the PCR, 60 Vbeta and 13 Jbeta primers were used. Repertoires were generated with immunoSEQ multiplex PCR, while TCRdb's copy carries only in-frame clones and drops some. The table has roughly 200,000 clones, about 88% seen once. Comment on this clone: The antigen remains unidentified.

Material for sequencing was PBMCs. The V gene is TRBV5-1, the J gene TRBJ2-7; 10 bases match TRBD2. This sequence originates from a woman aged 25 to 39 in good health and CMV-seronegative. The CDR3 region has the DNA TGCGCCAGCAGCGGAGGGACTAGCGTCCACGAGCAGTACTTC. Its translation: CASSGGTSVHEQYF.